This TCR beta chain was identified during a study of metastatic and nonmetastatic thyroid tumors. Per the germline V gene, CDR1 is DFQATT and CDR2 is SNEGSKA (reference sequence). The CDR3 sequence is 17 residues long. The V and J ends lost 3 bases and 0 bases, in that order; junction bases with no gene match: 11. TCRdb re-called the PCR reads through MiXCR. The table has 15,000 to 20,000 clones, under 35% seen once; the top ten hold over 10%. The entire patient cohort was treatment-naive prior to thyroid surgery. This clonotype was sampled from a female donor with papillary thyroid cancer or a benign thyroid nodule (not recorded which). Some clones in this sample may be carry-over from other donors' samples. The sample consisted of tumor tissue. V is TRBV20-1 and J is TRBJ2-3; 8 bases align to TRBD1. The chain's CDR3 is CSARDRVGLLSTDTQYF. CDR3 in DNA: TGCAGTGCTAGGGACAGGGTGGGGCTTCTAAGCACAGATACGCAGTATTTT.